The 17 T cell receptor beta chains below were found in one sample sequenced in a study of blood T cell repertoires in COVID-19. Method: immunoSEQ multiplex PCR; TCRdb's copy keeps in-frame clones and lacks some. The sample lists 120,000 to 150,000 clones, roughly 90% occurring once. The source material was PBMCs or T cells enriched from blood (not recorded which). The receptors here all came from a woman in her thirties or forties who had been exposed to COVID-19.

The genes are TRBV28 and TRBJ1-3, with TRBD1 as a possible D gene (6 bases). Germline V gene data show CDR1 as MDHEN and CDR2 as SYDVKM. The CDR3 contains 16 residues. Deletions cut 6 bases from V and 2 bases from J, with 17 bases between. The CDR3 spells CASSPTDRAPGNTIYF. The CDR3, as DNA: TGTGCCAGCAGCCCTACGGACAGAGCCCCTGGAAACACCATATATTTT. Variable domain in full (rest from reference TRBV28 and TRBJ1-3): DVKVTQSSRYLVKRTGEKVFLECVQDMDHENMFWYRQDPGLGLRLIYFSYDVKMKEKGDIPEGYSVSREKKERFSLILESASTNQTSMYLCASSPTDRAPGNTIYFGEGSWLTVV.

The V call is TRBV7-2, the J call TRBJ2-5, with TRBD2 matching over 9 bases. This CDR3 is 16 amino acids long. V was clipped by 0 bases and J by 2 bases; unmatched bases: 4. In germline, CDR1 is SGHTA, CDR2 FQGNSA. The CDR3 sequence: CASSLARLAGQETQYF. The DNA for the CDR3 is TGTGCCAGCAGCTTAGCACGGCTAGCGGGACAAGAGACCCAGTACTTC.

This sequence joins TRBV28 and TRBJ1-5, with unresolved D. In germline, CDR1 is MDHEN, CDR2 SYDVKM. Trimming took off 7 bases at V and 2 bases at J, with 12 bases between the two ends. This CDR3 is built from 14 residues. The CDR3 nucleotides read TGTGCCAGCAATTACCCGGGAGGCAATCAGCCCCAGCATTTT. Its translation: CASNYPGGNQPQHF.

This clone was seen a handful of times. V gene TRBV19 combines with J gene TRBJ1-5, with D maybe TRBD1 (5 bases). The CDR3 sequence is 15 residues long. The V gene lost 3 bases and the J gene lost 1 base, with 10 bases spanning the gap. Looked up from germline, CDR1 is LNHDA and CDR2 is SQIVND (reference sequence). The CDR3 coding sequence is TGTGCCAGTAGTATCCGTCAGGGAAGCAATCAGCCCCAGCATTTT. As protein: CASSIRQGSNQPQHF.

This clone was seen a few times. The chain uses TRBV5-5 and TRBJ2-7; D unclear. CDR3 length: 13 amino acids. V lost 2 bases and J lost 4, with 10 bases in between. Germline values: CDR1 SGHKS, CDR2 YYEKEE (reference sequence). The CDR3: CASSFSVTYEQYF. The DNA for the CDR3 is TGTGCCAGCAGCTTCTCGGTCACGTACGAGCAGTACTTC.

The J gene is TRBJ2-1, the V gene TRBV14; 11 positions match TRBD1. Germline loops: CDR1 SGHDN, CDR2 FVKESK. The CDR3 consists of 19 residues. J was trimmed by 1 base and V by 4 bases; bases with no gene match: 12. The CDR3 here is CASSRGPGQGGRSYNEQFF. As DNA, the CDR3 is TGTGCCAGCAGCCGTGGGCCGGGACAGGGGGGGCGTTCCTACAATGAGCAGTTCTTC.

The chain combines TRBV13 with TRBJ2-7; 12 positions agree with TRBD2. V lost 6 bases and J lost 0; bases outside the gene matches: 9. CDR1 is PRHDT and CDR2 is FYEKMQ in the germline V gene (reference sequence). The CDR3 extends over 17 amino acids. The CDR3 DNA reads as TGTGCCAGCAGACAGACTAGCGGGGGCCTGATCTCCTACGAGCAGTACTTC. Its protein product is CASRQTSGGLISYEQYF.

The chain couples TRBV29-1 to TRBJ1-2; possibly TRBD1 for D (6 bases). Germline-derived CDR1 and CDR2 are SQVTM and ANQGSEA. There are 12 residues in the CDR3. The V end lost 6 bases, the J end lost 3 bases, and 11 bases lay between the germline ends. Written as DNA, the CDR3 is TGCAGCGTCGACAGGTTTGACTATGGCTACACCTTC. It translates to CSVDRFDYGYTF. The full variable domain, completed using reference TRBV29-1 and TRBJ1-2, is SAVISQKPSRDICQRGTSLTIQCQVDSQVTMMFWYRQQPGQSLTLIATANQGSEATYESGFVIDKFPISRPNLTFSTLTVSNMSPEDSSIYLCSVDRFDYGYTFGSGTRLTVV.

The rearrangement joins TRBV18 to TRBJ2-7; 7 positions agree with TRBD1. CDR1 and CDR2 (germline): KGHSH, LQKENI. V was pared by 4 bases and J by 6 bases, with 0 bases of the junction left unmatched. The CDR3 loop spans 11 amino acids. CDR3 sequence reads: CASSRTGEQYF. For the CDR3, the DNA is TGTGCCAGCTCACGGACAGGCGAGCAGTACTTC.

The chain recombines TRBV7-9 with TRBJ2-7; a possible D gene is TRBD2 (6 bases). The ends were cut back, 7 bases at V and 3 bases at J, with 19 bases in the middle. The CDR3 sequence is 15 residues long. From germline, CDR1 is SEHNR and CDR2 FQNEAQ (reference sequence). CDR3: CASIAGGTDRYEQYF. Here the CDR3 DNA reads TGTGCCAGCATCGCAGGAGGGACCGATCGCTACGAGCAGTACTTC.

This clone was recorded a few times. The rearrangement uses TRBV19 and TRBJ1-3; no clear D gene. Looked up from germline, CDR1 is LNHDA and CDR2 is SQIVND (reference sequence). This CDR3 has 15 residues. Between the trimmed V and J ends, which lost 5 bases and 0 bases, there was a span of 11 bases. The DNA for the CDR3 is TGTGCCAGTAGTTGGAGCAGCCGCTCTGGAAACACCATATATTTT. Protein sequence: CASSWSSRSGNTIYF.

V and J are TRBV5-4 and TRBJ2-1; maybe TRBD2 (7 bases). The CDR3 is 17 amino acids. Germline lookup yields CDR1 SGHNT and CDR2 YYREEE (reference sequence). The ends were cut back, 0 bases at V and 2 bases at J, with 15 bases in the middle. CDR3 in amino acids: CASSLELRGPPYNEQFF. The CDR3 bases are TGTGCCAGCAGCTTGGAACTGCGGGGGCCACCCTACAATGAGCAGTTCTTC. The entire variable domain, with the rest obtained from reference TRBV5-4 and TRBJ2-1, is as follows: ETGVTQSPTHLIKTRGQQVTLRCSSQSGHNTVSWYQQALGQGPQFIFQYYREEENGRGNFPPRFSGLQFPNYSSELNVNALELDDSALYLCASSLELRGPPYNEQFFGPGTRLTVL.

This clone occurred many times. The gene calls are TRBV24-1 and TRBJ1-5; no definite D call. The CDR3 totals 14 residues. V dropped 2 bases and J dropped 9 bases, with 13 bases sitting between them. Looked up from germline, CDR1 is KGHDR and CDR2 is SFDVKD. DNA of the CDR3: TGTGCCACCAGTGATTCCAGGACCCGGGGGCCCCAGCATTTT. This codes for CATSDSRTRGPQHF.

The chain links TRBV11-3 to TRBJ2-3, with TRBD2 matching over 8 bases. J lost 5 bases, V lost 3 bases, and 7 bases had no gene match. The germline gives CDR1 SGHNT, CDR2 YENEEA. The CDR3 loop spans 15 amino acids. The CDR3 region is CASSFRGREGDTQYF. Here the CDR3 DNA reads TGTGCCAGCAGCTTCAGAGGCCGGGAGGGAGATACGCAGTATTTT.

The chain carries TRBV3-1 (or the pseudogene TRBV3-2) and TRBJ2-1; weak D call: TRBD1 (6 bases). The CDR3 is 13 amino acids. Deletions cut 4 bases from V and 5 bases from J, with 9 bases between. CDR1 and CDR2 from the germline V gene are LGHDT and YNNKEL (reference sequence). As DNA, the CDR3 is TGTGCCAGCAGCCGGACAGCTAACAATGAGCAGTTCTTC. It translates to CASSRTANNEQFF.

The chain joins TRBV6-2 or TRBV6-3 to TRBJ1-2; TRBD1 aligns across 9 bases. The CDR3 has 15 residues. From germline, CDR1 is MNHEY and CDR2 SVGEGT. With 5 bases clipped from V and 3 bases from J, the junction kept 7 bases outside the gene matches. The CDR3 sequence: CASSVPGQGYYGYTF. The CDR3 region has the DNA TGTGCCAGCAGTGTACCGGGACAGGGATACTATGGCTACACCTTC.

V usage is TRBV9 and J usage is TRBJ2-7; possibly TRBD1 for D (6 bases). This CDR3 has 14 residues. V lost 6 bases and J lost 1, with 14 bases in between. The germline V gene has CDR1 SGDLS and CDR2 YYNGEE. CDR3 amino acids: CASNTGQSSYEQYF. CDR3 nucleotide sequence: TGTGCCAGCAATACGGGACAAAGTTCCTACGAGCAGTACTTC.